This is a list of T cell receptor beta chains from one sample in a study of blood T cell repertoires in COVID-19. Profiling relied on immunoSEQ multiplex PCR, and the TCRdb table lists in-frame clones only, not all of them. The sample records around 250,000 clones, 75% to 90% being singletons. The sequencing sample was made of PBMCs or T cells enriched from blood (not recorded which). The receptors originated from a woman in her thirties or forties who had been exposed to COVID-19. Each CDR3 is given with its conserved first and last residue. Fields, in order: CDR3 length, clone size, J gene, D gene, V gene, CDR3 protein, CDR3 DNA. The D gene is left open where the match is weak. Size tells how often a clone was seen (once, few, many) or the class of an expanded clone, and some rows leave it out.

>15|NA|TRBJ2-2|TRBD2|TRBV30
CAWRGTSGGAGELFF
TGTGCCTGGAGAGGGACTAGCGGGGGGGCCGGGGAGCTGTTTTTT
>15|few|TRBJ2-7|NA|TRBV5-6
CASSGGYQWLYEQYF
TGTGCCAGCAGCGGAGGTTACCAGTGGCTGTACGAGCAGTACTTC
>17|once|TRBJ1-1|TRBD1|TRBV5-1
CASSLGFQTGGNTEAFF
TGTGCCAGCAGCTTGGGGTTTCAGACAGGGGGGAACACTGAAGCTTTCTTT
>14|NA|TRBJ2-5|NA|TRBV19
CDKLRQTRQETQYF
TGTGACAAACTCAGACAGACACGCCAAGAGACCCAGTACTTC
>14|NA|TRBJ2-3|TRBD1|TRBV4-1
CASSQSRGTDTQYF
TGCGCCAGCAGCCAATCCAGGGGGACAGATACGCAGTATTTT
>16|NA|TRBJ2-1|TRBD2|TRBV4-3
CASSQEAGLSYNEQFF
TGCGCCAGCAGCCAAGAAGCGGGACTCTCCTACAATGAGCAGTTCTTC
>14|NA|TRBJ1-1|NA|TRBV6-5
CASSYGGAPGEAFF
TGTGCCAGCAGTTACGGAGGGGCGCCGGGGGAAGCTTTCTTT
>13|NA|TRBJ2-1|NA|TRBV11-2
CASSFYSPREQFF
TGTGCCAGCAGCTTTTACTCCCCTAGGGAGCAGTTCTTC
>16|NA|TRBJ1-4|TRBD1|TRBV9
CASSVEGAGTNEKLFF
TGTGCCAGCAGCGTAGAGGGGGCCGGAACTAATGAAAAACTGTTTTTT
>15|NA|TRBJ2-7|NA|TRBV5-6
CASSLVGRRVHEQYF
TGTGCCAGCAGCTTGGTCGGACGGAGGGTGCACGAGCAGTACTTC